A single TCR beta chain is shown here with its context. Extraction and reverse transcription of RNA yielded cDNA as the sequencing template. Profiling relied on immunoSEQ multiplex PCR, and the TCRdb table lists in-frame clones only, not all of them. The repertoire holds 95,000 to 120,000 clones, with over 55% as singletons. The CDR3 totals 13 residues. Germline lookup yields CDR1 MNHEY and CDR2 SMNVEV (reference sequence). V was trimmed by 3 bases and J by 6 bases, leaving 9 bases between them. Peripheral blood and lesional scalp punch biopsies came from alopecia areata patients. CD4+ and CD8+ T cells were sorted from PBMCs. The record originates from a study of CD8+ T cells in alopecia areata.

The rearrangement links TRBV27 to TRBJ2-4; D is unclear. The sequencing sample was made of NKG2D-low CD8+ T cells sorted from blood. The sequence derives from a human donor with alopecia areata. CDR3 in DNA: TGTGCCAGCAGTTTTACCCAGAGAAACATTCAGTACTTC. It is translated as CASSFTQRNIQYF.